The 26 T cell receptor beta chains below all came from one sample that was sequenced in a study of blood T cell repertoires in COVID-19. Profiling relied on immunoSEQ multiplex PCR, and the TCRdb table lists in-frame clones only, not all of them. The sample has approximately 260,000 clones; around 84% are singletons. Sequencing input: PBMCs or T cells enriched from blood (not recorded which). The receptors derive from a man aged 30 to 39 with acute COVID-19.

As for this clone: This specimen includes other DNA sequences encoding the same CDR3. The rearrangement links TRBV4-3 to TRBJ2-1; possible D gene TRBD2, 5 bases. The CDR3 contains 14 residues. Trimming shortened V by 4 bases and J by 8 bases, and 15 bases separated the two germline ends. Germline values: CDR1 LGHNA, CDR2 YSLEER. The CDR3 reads CASSPGTSSDEQFF. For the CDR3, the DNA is TGCGCCAGCAGCCCGGGTACTAGTAGCGATGAGCAGTTCTTC.

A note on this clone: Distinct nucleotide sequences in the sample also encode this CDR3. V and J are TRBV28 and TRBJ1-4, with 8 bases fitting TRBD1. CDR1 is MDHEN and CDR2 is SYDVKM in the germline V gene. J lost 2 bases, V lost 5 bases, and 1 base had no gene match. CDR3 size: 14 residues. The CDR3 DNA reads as TGTGCCAGCAGTAGACAGGGGACTAATGAAAAACTGTTTTTT. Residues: CASSRQGTNEKLFF.

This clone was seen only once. The CDR3 loop reads CASSPITGELFF. The CDR3 nucleotides are TGTGCCAGCAGCCCCATCACCGGGGAGCTGTTTTTT. This sequence joins TRBV5-4 and TRBJ2-2; unclear D gene. This CDR3 is built from 12 residues. V lost 4 bases and J lost 4, with 5 bases in between. The germline V gene encodes CDR1 SGHNT and CDR2 YYREEE (reference sequence). Complete variable domain (other parts from reference TRBV5-4 and TRBJ2-2): ETGVTQSPTHLIKTRGQQVTLRCSSQSGHNTVSWYQQALGQGPQFIFQYYREEENGRGNFPPRFSGLQFPNYSSELNVNALELDDSALYLCASSPITGELFFGEGSRLTVL.

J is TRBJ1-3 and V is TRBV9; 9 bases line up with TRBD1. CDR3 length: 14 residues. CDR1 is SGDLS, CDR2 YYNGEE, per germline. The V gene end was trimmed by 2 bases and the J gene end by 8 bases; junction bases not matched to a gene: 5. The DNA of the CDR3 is TGTGCCAGCAGCGTCGCACAGGGGGCGGACACCATATATTTT. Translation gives CASSVAQGADTIYF.

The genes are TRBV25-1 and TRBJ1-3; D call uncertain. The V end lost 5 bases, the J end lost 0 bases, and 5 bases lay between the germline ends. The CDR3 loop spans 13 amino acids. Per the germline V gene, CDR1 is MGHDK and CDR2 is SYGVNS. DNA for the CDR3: TGTGCCAGCAGTTCCTCCTCTGGAAACACCATATATTTT. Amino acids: CASSSSSGNTIYF.

The CDR3 DNA follows: TGTGCCAGCAGTCACGAAGGGCGGGATGCCGAAAAACTGTTTTTT. It is translated as CASSHEGRDAEKLFF. The chain employs TRBV6-5 and TRBJ1-4; D is unresolved. There are 15 residues in the CDR3. CDR1 is MNHEY, CDR2 SVGAGI, per germline. The V end was cut by 5 bases, the J end by 8 bases, with 18 bases between.

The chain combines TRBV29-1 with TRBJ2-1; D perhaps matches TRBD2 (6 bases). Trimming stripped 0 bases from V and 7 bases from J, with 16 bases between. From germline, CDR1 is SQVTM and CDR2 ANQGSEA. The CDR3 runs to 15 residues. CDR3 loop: CSVEDPATRWNEQFF. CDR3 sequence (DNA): TGCAGCGTTGAAGATCCTGCGACTAGATGGAATGAGCAGTTCTTC.

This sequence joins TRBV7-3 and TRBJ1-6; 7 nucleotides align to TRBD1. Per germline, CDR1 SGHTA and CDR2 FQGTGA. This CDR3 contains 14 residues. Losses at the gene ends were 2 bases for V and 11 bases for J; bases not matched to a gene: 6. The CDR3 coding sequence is TGTGCCAGCAGCTTATCTGACAGGGTGGCACCCCTCCACTTT. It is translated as CASSLSDRVAPLHF.

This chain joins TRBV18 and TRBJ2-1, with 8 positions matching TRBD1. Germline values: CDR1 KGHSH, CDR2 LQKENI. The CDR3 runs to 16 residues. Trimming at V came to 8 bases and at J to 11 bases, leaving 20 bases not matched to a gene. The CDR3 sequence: CASPARGQGPTGQQFF. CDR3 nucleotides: TGTGCCAGCCCCGCCAGGGGGCAAGGCCCCACCGGCCAGCAGTTCTTC.

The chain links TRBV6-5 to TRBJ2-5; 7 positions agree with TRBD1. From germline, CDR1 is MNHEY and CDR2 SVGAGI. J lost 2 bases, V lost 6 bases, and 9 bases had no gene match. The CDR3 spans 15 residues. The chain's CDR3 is CASSPRDRLQETQYF. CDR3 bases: TGTGCCAGCAGCCCCCGGGACAGACTTCAAGAGACCCAGTACTTC.

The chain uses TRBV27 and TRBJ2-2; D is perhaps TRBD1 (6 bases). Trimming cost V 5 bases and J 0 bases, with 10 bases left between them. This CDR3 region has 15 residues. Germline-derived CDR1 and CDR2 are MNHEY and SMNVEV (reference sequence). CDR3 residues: CASSPGATNTGELFF. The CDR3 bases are TGTGCCAGCAGTCCAGGGGCAACGAACACCGGGGAGCTGTTTTTT.

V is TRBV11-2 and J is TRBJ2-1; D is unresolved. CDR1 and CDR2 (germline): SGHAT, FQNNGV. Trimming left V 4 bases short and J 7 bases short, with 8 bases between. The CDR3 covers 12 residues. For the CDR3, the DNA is TGTGCCAGCAGCTCCTCTAGTAATGAGCAGTTCTTC. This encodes CASSSSSNEQFF.

The CDR3 region has the DNA TGCGCCAGCAGCCAAGACCTAGCGGGTACAGGGGATACGCAGTATTTT. Protein sequence: CASSQDLAGTGDTQYF. J is TRBJ2-3 and V is TRBV4-3, with 8 bases identical to TRBD2. The CDR3 has 16 amino acids. CDR1 and CDR2 (germline): LGHNA, YSLEER. Germline trimming cut 0 bases from V and 6 bases from J; bases unmatched to any gene: 8.

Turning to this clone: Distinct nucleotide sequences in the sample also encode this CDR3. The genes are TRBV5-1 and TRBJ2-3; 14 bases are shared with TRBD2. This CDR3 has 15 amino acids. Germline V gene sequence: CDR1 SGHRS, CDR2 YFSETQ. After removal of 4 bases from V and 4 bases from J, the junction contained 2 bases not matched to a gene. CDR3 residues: CASSPGLAGADTQYF. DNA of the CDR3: TGCGCCAGCAGCCCGGGACTAGCGGGGGCAGATACGCAGTATTTT.

CDR3 region: CASSQGLPTNEKLFF. DNA of the CDR3: TGCGCCAGCAGCCAAGGACTGCCAACTAATGAAAAACTGTTTTTT. J is TRBJ1-4 and V is TRBV4-1, with D hard to call. The CDR3 has 15 amino acids. Trimming took 1 base from V and 0 from J, leaving 6 bases between them. CDR1 MGHRA and CDR2 YSYEKL come from the germline V gene.

The CDR3 is CASSSGLAGVTDTQYF. The CDR3 coding sequence is TGCGCCAGCAGCTCCGGACTAGCGGGGGTCACAGATACGCAGTATTTT. The chain couples TRBV5-1 to TRBJ2-3; 13 bases match TRBD2. With V trimmed by 3 bases and J by 2 bases, 3 bases remained unmatched. Germline V gene sequence: CDR1 SGHRS, CDR2 YFSETQ. This CDR3 contains 16 residues.

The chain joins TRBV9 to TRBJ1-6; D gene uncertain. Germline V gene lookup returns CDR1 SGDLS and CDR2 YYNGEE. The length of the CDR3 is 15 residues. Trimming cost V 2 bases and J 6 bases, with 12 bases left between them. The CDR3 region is CASSVKDWGNSPLHF. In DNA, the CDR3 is TGTGCCAGCAGCGTTAAGGACTGGGGTAATTCACCCCTCCACTTT.

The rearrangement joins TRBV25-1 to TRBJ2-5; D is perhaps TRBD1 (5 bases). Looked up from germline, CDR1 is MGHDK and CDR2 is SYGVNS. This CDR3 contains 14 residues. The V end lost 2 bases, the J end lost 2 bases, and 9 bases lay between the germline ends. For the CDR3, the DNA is TGTGCCAGCAGTGAACCCCGACAGCAAGAGACCCAGTACTTC. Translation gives CASSEPRQQETQYF.

DNA for the CDR3: TGCGCCAGCAGCAGGGCGGGGGGAGGCGAGACCCAGTACTTC. Its protein is CASSRAGGGETQYF. This rearrangement joins TRBV5-1 to TRBJ2-5; 8 nucleotides align to TRBD2. Germline V gives CDR1 SGHRS, CDR2 YFSETQ. Germline trimming cut 4 bases from V and 5 bases from J; bases unmatched to any gene: 7. This CDR3 is 14 amino acids long.

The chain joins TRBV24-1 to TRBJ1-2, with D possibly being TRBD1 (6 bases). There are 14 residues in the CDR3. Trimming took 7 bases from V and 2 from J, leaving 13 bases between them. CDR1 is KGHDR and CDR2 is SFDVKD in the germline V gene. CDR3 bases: TGTGCCACCAGCCTGGGGGCATCAAACTATGGCTACACCTTC. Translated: CATSLGASNYGYTF.

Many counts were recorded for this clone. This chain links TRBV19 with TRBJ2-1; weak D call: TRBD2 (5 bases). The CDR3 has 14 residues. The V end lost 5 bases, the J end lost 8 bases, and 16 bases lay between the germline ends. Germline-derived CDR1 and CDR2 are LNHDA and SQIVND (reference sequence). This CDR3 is CASSYTTKVDEQFF. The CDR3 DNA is TGTGCCAGTAGTTACACGACTAAGGTTGATGAGCAGTTCTTC.

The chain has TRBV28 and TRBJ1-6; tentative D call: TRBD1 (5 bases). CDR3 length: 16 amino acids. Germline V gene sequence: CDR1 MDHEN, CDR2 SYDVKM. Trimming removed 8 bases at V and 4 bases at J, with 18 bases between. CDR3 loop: CASFKGRNLYNSPLHF. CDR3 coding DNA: TGTGCCAGCTTCAAGGGGCGCAATTTATATAATTCACCCCTCCACTTT.

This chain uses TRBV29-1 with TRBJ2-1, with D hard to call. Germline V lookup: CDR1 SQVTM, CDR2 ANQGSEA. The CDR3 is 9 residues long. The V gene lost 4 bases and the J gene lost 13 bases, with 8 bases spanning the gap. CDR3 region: CSVGPLQFF. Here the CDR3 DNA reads TGCAGCGTTGGGCCCTTACAGTTCTTC.

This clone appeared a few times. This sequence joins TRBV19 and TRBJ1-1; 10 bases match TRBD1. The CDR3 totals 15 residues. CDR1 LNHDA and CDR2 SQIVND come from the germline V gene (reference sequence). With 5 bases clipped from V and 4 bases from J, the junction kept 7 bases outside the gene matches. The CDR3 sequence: CASSRQGAVSTEAFF. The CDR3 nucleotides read TGTGCCAGTAGTCGACAGGGGGCAGTGTCCACTGAAGCTTTCTTT.

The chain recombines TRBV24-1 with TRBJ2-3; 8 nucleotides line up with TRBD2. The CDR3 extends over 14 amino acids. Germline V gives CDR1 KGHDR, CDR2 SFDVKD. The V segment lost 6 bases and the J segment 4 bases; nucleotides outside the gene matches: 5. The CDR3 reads CATSKREIADTQYF. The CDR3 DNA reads TGTGCCACCAGTAAGCGGGAGATCGCAGATACGCAGTATTTT.

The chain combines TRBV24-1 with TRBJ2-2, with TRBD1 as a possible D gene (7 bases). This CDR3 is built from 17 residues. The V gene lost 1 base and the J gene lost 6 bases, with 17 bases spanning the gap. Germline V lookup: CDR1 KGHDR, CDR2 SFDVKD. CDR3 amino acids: CATSDFRGVLFAGELFF. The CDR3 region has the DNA TGTGCCACCAGTGATTTCAGGGGGGTCCTTTTCGCCGGGGAGCTGTTTTTT.